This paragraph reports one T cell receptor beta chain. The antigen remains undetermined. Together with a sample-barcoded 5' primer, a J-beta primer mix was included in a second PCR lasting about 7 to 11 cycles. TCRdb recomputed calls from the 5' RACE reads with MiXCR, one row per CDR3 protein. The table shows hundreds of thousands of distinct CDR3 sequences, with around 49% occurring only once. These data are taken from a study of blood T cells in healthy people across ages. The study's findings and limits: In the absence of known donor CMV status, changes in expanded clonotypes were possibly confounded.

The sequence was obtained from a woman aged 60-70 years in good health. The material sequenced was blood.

The DNA for the CDR3 is TGTGCCACCTCCCGGGGAGGGGACTACGAGCAGTACTTC. It yields the protein CATSRGGDYEQYF. V is TRBV27 and J is TRBJ2-7; 7 positions agree with TRBD2. Germline values: CDR1 MNHEY, CDR2 SMNVEV (reference sequence). The CDR3 runs 13 residues. The V gene end was trimmed by 10 bases and the J gene end by 3 bases; junction bases not matched to a gene: 9.